Detailed here is one T cell receptor (beta chain). The entry originates in a study of blood T cell repertoires in COVID-19. Study-level background: Spain, Italy and the United States supplied samples that represented acute and convalescent COVID-19. T cells, B-cell-depleted T cells, or PBMCs provided the cDNA or gDNA that served as material.

Membership in each cohort depended on participant-reported clinical history. Cohort 3 donors were reported recovered after two negative PCRs, clearance, or symptom resolution. CDR1 and CDR2 (germline): MRHNA, SNTAGT. This CDR3 is built from 16 residues. V dropped 2 bases and J dropped 2; count of bases not matched to a gene: 7. Clones were read by immunoSEQ multiplex PCR, and TCRdb kept only the in-frame ones, dropping some. The sample gives roughly 360,000 clones, roughly four fifths of which show up once; roughly 5.1% is in the top ten. This chain uses TRBV6-4 with TRBJ1-2, with 8 bases lining up with TRBD1. The sequencing sample was made of PBMCs or T cells enriched from blood (not recorded which). The clonotype originates from a woman between 45 and 65 years old who had recovered from COVID-19. The chain's CDR3 is CASSDGRTGQNYGYTF. The CDR3 DNA follows: TGTGCCAGCAGTGACGGACGGACAGGGCAAAACTATGGCTACACCTTC.